This TCR beta chain was retrieved from a study of T cells in Graves' hyperthyroidism and ophthalmopathy. Study as a whole: Peripheral blood samples were taken at initial diagnosis, prior to any treatment. The study's findings and limits: Ophthalmopathy, which appeared later, was predicted by the model a median 6.5 months before onset.

The germline V gene encodes CDR1 MDHEN and CDR2 SYDVKM. V was trimmed by 1 base and J by 3 bases, leaving 13 bases between them. This CDR3 has 15 amino acids. The table lists this clonotype with many counts. Antigen unknown. RNA transcripts served as the template for amplifying TCR beta CDR3 regions. Carried out on the TCR CDR3, a first-round RT-PCR used the HTBI primer set. TCRdb called the multiplex PCR reads again in MiXCR, with one record for every CDR3 protein. The table records hundreds of thousands of distinct CDR3 sequences, approximately 13% of them present only once. The rearrangement links TRBV28 to TRBJ2-7; possibly TRBD2 for D (5 bases). This sequence was found in a woman in her thirties or forties with Graves' ophthalmopathy. Sample: blood. In nucleotides, the CDR3 is TGTGCCAGCAGTTTATTGGCTAGCTTGGGCTACGAGCAGTACTTC. Protein product: CASSLLASLGYEQYF.